The 5 T cell receptor beta chains below were found in one sample sequenced in a study of PD-L1 blockade in urothelial cancer. Data came from immunoSEQ multiplex PCR; TCRdb stores just in-frame clones and leaves some out. This sample yields about 57,000 clones, of which about 86% are seen a single time; less than 3% belongs to the top ten. The sequences come from PBMCs, collected around atezolizumab (anti-PD-L1) treatment. Source of these receptors: a man in his fifties with urothelial cancer.

This sequence joins TRBV4-1 and TRBJ2-7; D might be TRBD2 (6 bases). V gave up 3 bases and J gave up 2 bases, with 26 bases separating them. Germline-derived CDR1 and CDR2 are MGHRA and YSYEKL. The CDR3 sequence is 19 residues long. The CDR3 reads CASSHFQLTNGGTAYEQYF. The CDR3 DNA follows: TGCGCCAGCAGCCATTTTCAGCTTACGAACGGGGGAACGGCCTACGAGCAGTACTTC.

The rearrangement joins TRBV5-6 to TRBJ2-1; 11 bases match TRBD2. The CDR3 consists of 16 residues. With 4 bases clipped from V and 4 bases from J, the junction kept 7 bases outside the gene matches. CDR1 and CDR2 (germline): SGHDT, YYEEEE. The CDR3 region is CASSRRLAGPYNEQFF. The CDR3 DNA is TGTGCCAGCAGCCGTAGACTAGCGGGACCGTACAATGAGCAGTTCTTC.

This chain joins TRBV6-1 and TRBJ1-2; TRBD1 might be the D (5 bases). CDR3 size: 15 residues. V lost 3 bases, J lost 4 bases, and 15 bases lay in between. Germline loops: CDR1 MNHNS, CDR2 SASEGT. The CDR3 nucleotides are TGTGCCAGCAGTGACCTCTTTATGGGACTCTATGGCTACACCTTC. It translates to CASSDLFMGLYGYTF.

V is TRBV2 and J is TRBJ2-3; possible D gene TRBD1, 5 bases. V was trimmed by 0 bases and J by 2 bases, leaving 9 bases between them. Looked up from germline, CDR1 is SNHLY and CDR2 is FYNNEI. The CDR3 is 15 residues long. The CDR3 is CASSEAGVNTDTQYF. CDR3 DNA sequence: TGTGCCAGCAGTGAAGCAGGGGTTAACACAGATACGCAGTATTTT.

The genes are TRBV30 and TRBJ1-1; D is unresolved. Germline CDR1 and CDR2: GTSNPN and SVGIG (reference sequence). The length of the CDR3 is 12 residues. Trimming left V 5 bases short and J 1 base short, with 8 bases between. The CDR3 loop is CAWSGRNTEAFF. The CDR3 nucleotides read TGTGCCTGGTCCGGGAGGAACACTGAAGCTTTCTTT.